This paragraph covers one TCR beta chain sequence. V was pared by 7 bases and J by 0 bases, with 18 bases between. CDR3 length: 16 residues. The germline CDR1 and CDR2 sequences are MNHEY and SVGEGT. This specimen comes from a study of T cell repertoires in cytomegalovirus infection. MiXCR was run by TCRdb on the reads, yielding one entry per CDR3 protein. The sample shows some 700,000 distinct CDR3 sequences, 35% of them seen only once. The receptor comes from a human donor in good health (CMV status not recorded). Some clones in this sample may be carry-over from other donors' samples. Specimen: PBMCs. The chain uses TRBV6-2 or TRBV6-3 and TRBJ1-1, with a tentative D call TRBD1 (5 bases). DNA for the CDR3: TGTGCCAGCACCCCTGGGGACGGCCGATTGAACACTGAAGCTTTCTTT. Translating gives CASTPGDGRLNTEAFF.